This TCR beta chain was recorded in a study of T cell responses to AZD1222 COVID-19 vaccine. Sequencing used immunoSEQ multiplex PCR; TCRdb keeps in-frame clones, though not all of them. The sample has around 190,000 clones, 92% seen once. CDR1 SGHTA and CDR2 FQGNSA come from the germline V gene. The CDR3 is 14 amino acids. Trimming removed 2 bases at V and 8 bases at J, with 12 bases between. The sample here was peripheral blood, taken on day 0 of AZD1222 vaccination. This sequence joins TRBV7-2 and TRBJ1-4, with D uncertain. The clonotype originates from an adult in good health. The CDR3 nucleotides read TGTGCCAGCAGCTTAAGGCAGTGGTCCGAAAAACTGTTTTTT. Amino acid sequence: CASSLRQWSEKLFF.